Listed here are 32 T cell receptor beta chains from one sample, sequenced in a study of T cells in Graves' hyperthyroidism and ophthalmopathy. RNA transcripts served as the template for amplifying TCR beta CDR3 regions. During a first-round RT-PCR of the TCR CDR3, the HTBI primer set was used. In TCRdb, the multiplex PCR reads were re-called with MiXCR into one record per CDR3 protein. Of about 620,000 distinct CDR3 sequences listed, about 16% were seen once; the top ten hold around 3.9%. The sample consisted of blood. The source of these receptors is a woman aged 25 to 39 with Graves' hyperthyroidism.

This clonotype was detected ten times or more. This sequence joins TRBV6-7 and TRBJ2-1; 7 bases fit TRBD2. TRBV6-7 belongs to the ORF category, with a function that is uncertain. The CDR3 is 16 amino acids. V lost 0 bases to trimming and J lost 0 bases; unmatched junction nucleotides: 2. CDR3 DNA sequence: TGTGCCAGCAGTTACTCGGGCGGGAGCTCCTACAATGAGCAGTTCTTC. Residues: CASSYSGGSSYNEQFF.

In this sample, this clonotype turned up many times. The rearrangement joins TRBV28 to TRBJ2-7, with 10 bases lining up with TRBD1. The CDR3 runs to 15 residues. Germline values: CDR1 MDHEN, CDR2 SYDVKM. J gave up 4 bases and V 7 bases, and 10 bases lay outside the gene matches. CDR3 region: CASIAPSGQGYEQYF. DNA of the CDR3: TGTGCCAGCATTGCCCCCTCGGGACAGGGGTACGAGCAGTACTTC.

This chain connects TRBV12-3 or TRBV12-4 to TRBJ2-2; D is unresolved. V shed 4 bases and J shed 3 bases, with 12 bases lying between them. This CDR3 is 15 amino acids long. The CDR3 loop is CASSSPTQYTGELFF. CDR3 bases: TGTGCCAGCAGTTCCCCTACCCAGTACACCGGGGAGCTGTTTTTT.

There are a few counts of this clonotype. This chain joins TRBV29-1 and TRBJ1-1; D not resolved. The CDR3 runs 14 residues. V lost 4 bases, J lost 2 bases, and 14 bases lay in between. The germline V gene encodes CDR1 SQVTM and CDR2 ANQGSEA. In nucleotides, the CDR3 is TGCAGCGTTGTTCCGGTCACACTAAACACTGAAGCTTTCTTT. Translation gives CSVVPVTLNTEAFF.

This clonotype came up a few times. This sequence joins TRBV24-1 and TRBJ2-5; D is unclear. The germline V gene encodes CDR1 KGHDR and CDR2 SFDVKD. CDR3 size: 14 residues. With 4 bases removed from V and 5 bases from J, the gap between germline ends came to 13 bases. The CDR3: CATSEPGGPETQYF. The DNA for the CDR3 is TGTGCCACCAGTGAACCCGGCGGCCCCGAGACCCAGTACTTC.

This clonotype was observed a few times. The chain couples TRBV28 to TRBJ1-2, with D unclear. CDR1 MDHEN and CDR2 SYDVKM come from the germline V gene. The CDR3 loop spans 11 amino acids. The V end lost 7 bases, the J end lost 2 bases, and 5 bases lay between the germline ends. CDR3 bases: TGTGCCAGCACGTGGAACTATGGCTACACCTTC. Protein: CASTWNYGYTF.

This clonotype was counted at least ten times. The genes are TRBV11-2 and TRBJ2-7; TRBD2 might be the D (5 bases). The germline gives CDR1 SGHAT, CDR2 FQNNGV. CDR3 size: 17 residues. V lost 8 bases, J lost 3 bases, and 26 bases lay in between. CDR3 DNA: TGTGCCAGCTCTTGGAGAGGCGGCGGGCTGAGAGTCTACGAGCAGTACTTC. Translation gives CASSWRGGGLRVYEQYF.

This clonotype was recorded a few times. The genes are TRBV28 and TRBJ1-5; D ambiguous. The CDR3 sequence is 17 residues long. Trimming removed 2 bases from V and 0 bases from J, with 14 bases in between. Germline CDR1 MDHEN, CDR2 SYDVKM. The CDR3 coding sequence is TGTGCCAGCAGTTTAAGAGGGTACAGCAATAGCAATCAGCCCCAGCATTTT. Protein product: CASSLRGYSNSNQPQHF.

This clonotype has a count of ten or more. The chain has TRBV27 and TRBJ2-7, with D perhaps TRBD1 (5 bases). The CDR3 consists of 15 residues. The V and J ends lost 2 bases and 0 bases respectively, with 11 bases between them. In germline, CDR1 is MNHEY, CDR2 SMNVEV (reference sequence). Written as DNA, the CDR3 is TGTGCCAGCAGTTTACAGGGTGTCTTCTCCTACGAGCAGTACTTC. Its translation: CASSLQGVFSYEQYF.

This clonotype was detected ten times or more. The chain employs TRBV30 and TRBJ2-1, with 8 bases fitting TRBD1. Germline V lookup: CDR1 GTSNPN, CDR2 SVGIG (reference sequence). The CDR3 totals 12 residues. V shed 5 bases, J shed 4 bases, and the junction held 1 base outside the gene matches. The CDR3 here is CAWGTGYNEQFF. The CDR3 coding sequence is TGTGCCTGGGGGACAGGTTACAATGAGCAGTTCTTC.

The chain joins TRBV28 to TRBJ1-3; no clear D. The CDR3 is 15 residues long. CDR1 is MDHEN, CDR2 SYDVKM, per germline. The ends were cut back, 5 bases at V and 0 bases at J, with 11 bases in the middle. The CDR3 protein is CASSGPRSSGNTIYF. In nucleotides, the CDR3 is TGTGCCAGCAGTGGTCCCAGGAGCTCTGGAAACACCATATATTTT.

The rearrangement joins TRBV20-1 to TRBJ1-3; no definite D call. This CDR3 contains 14 residues. V shed 0 bases and J shed 9 bases, with 15 bases lying between them. Germline V CDR1 and CDR2: DFQATT, SNEGSKA (reference sequence). Written as DNA, the CDR3 is TGCAGTGCTAGAGATTCATCCGGGGTGGGCACCATATATTTT. Protein: CSARDSSGVGTIYF.

There are a few counts of this clonotype. The chain employs TRBV6-2 or TRBV6-3 and TRBJ2-3; a possible D gene is TRBD2 (5 bases). This CDR3 comprises 12 residues. CDR1 and CDR2 from the germline V gene are MNHEY and SVGEGT. CDR3 sequence reads: CASERPGDTQYF. CDR3 nucleotides: TGTGCGTCCGAGCGGCCAGGAGATACGCAGTATTTT.

The chain is built from TRBV9 and TRBJ2-1; no clear D. V lost 0 bases to trimming and J lost 9 bases, with 10 bases between them. Germline V CDR1 and CDR2: SGDLS, YYNGEE. This CDR3 has 13 residues. The CDR3 is CASSVGLLGEQFF. CDR3 coding DNA: TGTGCCAGCAGCGTAGGTCTCCTTGGTGAGCAGTTCTTC. Supplemented by reference TRBV9 and TRBJ2-1, the full variable domain reads DSGVTQTPKHLITATGQRVTLRCSPRSGDLSVYWYQQSLDQGLQFLIQYYNGEERAKGNILERFSAQQFPDLHSELNLSSLELGDSALYFCASSVGLLGEQFFGPGTRLTVL.

The table lists this clonotype with many counts. The chain carries TRBV27 and TRBJ1-2; 7 nucleotides agree with TRBD1. This CDR3 is built from 15 residues. V dropped 4 bases and J dropped 5; count of bases not matched to a gene: 10. From germline, CDR1 is MNHEY and CDR2 SMNVEV (reference sequence). The DNA for the CDR3 is TGTGCCAGCAGTTCCTTCCAGGGGGAAATTTATGGCTACACCTTC. Amino acids: CASSSFQGEIYGYTF.

J is TRBJ2-1 and V is TRBV3-1, with D unresolved. There are 14 residues in the CDR3. Germline V gives CDR1 LGHDT, CDR2 YNNKEL (reference sequence). Deletions cut 1 base from V and 4 bases from J, with 8 bases between. DNA for the CDR3: TGTGCCAGCAGCCAAGGGGTCTTGTACAATGAGCAGTTCTTC. Encoded protein: CASSQGVLYNEQFF.

The chain combines TRBV12-3 or TRBV12-4 with TRBJ1-3; TRBD1 is a possible D gene (5 bases). Trimming took off 7 bases at V and 1 base at J, with 14 bases between the two ends. This CDR3 contains 15 residues. The CDR3 DNA reads TGTGCCAGCATCGCACAGGACGCATCTGGAAACACCATATATTTT. This gives the protein CASIAQDASGNTIYF.

This clonotype was seen repeatedly, ten times or more. The V gene is TRBV20-1, the J gene TRBJ2-4, with a tentative D call TRBD2 (5 bases). CDR3 length equals 13 residues. V was pared by 6 bases and J by 2 bases, with 11 bases between. Germline V gives CDR1 DFQATT, CDR2 SNEGSKA (reference sequence). The CDR3 loop is CSAEVASKNIQYF. CDR3 DNA sequence: TGCAGTGCGGAAGTAGCGTCCAAAAACATTCAGTACTTC.

This rearrangement joins TRBV13 to TRBJ2-1, with 7 bases fitting TRBD2. The CDR3 sequence is 17 residues long. The germline gives CDR1 PRHDT, CDR2 FYEKMQ (reference sequence). The V and J ends lost 6 bases and 2 bases, in that order; junction bases with no gene match: 13. The CDR3 here is CASSPLGRGSTYNEQFF. CDR3 sequence (DNA): TGTGCCAGCAGTCCCCTTGGCCGCGGGAGCACCTACAATGAGCAGTTCTTC.

This clonotype was observed a handful of times. This chain links TRBV20-1 with TRBJ2-7, with 9 positions matching TRBD2. Trimming at V came to 0 bases and at J to 3 bases, leaving 18 bases not matched to a gene. This CDR3 has 19 amino acids. Germline V gene lookup returns CDR1 DFQATT and CDR2 SNEGSKA (reference sequence). CDR3 nucleotide sequence: TGCAGTGCTAGAGAAAGATATGACGGGACTAGCCGATTCTACTACGAGCAGTACTTC. Translated, it gives CSARERYDGTSRFYYEQYF.

The J gene is TRBJ2-6, the V gene TRBV5-5, with a tentative D call TRBD1 (5 bases). V lost 4 bases and J lost 2, with 10 bases in between. CDR3 length equals 15 residues. CDR1 and CDR2 (germline): SGHKS, YYEKEE (reference sequence). The CDR3 sequence is CASSRTGPGANVLTF. DNA of the CDR3: TGTGCCAGCAGCCGAACAGGCCCTGGGGCCAACGTCCTGACTTTC.

This sequence joins TRBV28 and TRBJ1-2; TRBD1 aligns across 8 bases. Unmatched junction bases numbered 13, after V lost 6 bases and J lost 4 bases. The CDR3 is 16 residues long. CDR1 and CDR2 (germline): MDHEN, SYDVKM. CDR3 DNA sequence: TGTGCCAGCAGACCGATTCAGGGGGCGCAATCCTATGGCTACACCTTC. Protein product: CASRPIQGAQSYGYTF.

A few counts support this clonotype. The V call is TRBV7-2, the J call TRBJ2-1; TRBD2 agrees at 7 bases. Germline V gene data show CDR1 as SGHTA and CDR2 as FQGNSA. The CDR3 consists of 12 residues. V shed 3 bases and J 13 bases; nucleotides not matched to a gene: 6. In nucleotides, the CDR3 is TGTGCCAGCAGCTTTGGGGGGGGGGACCAGTTCTTC. Amino acids: CASSFGGGDQFF.

This clonotype was counted many times. The J gene is TRBJ2-1, the V gene TRBV7-9; 7 bases map to TRBD1. CDR1 and CDR2 (germline): SEHNR, FQNEAQ (reference sequence). The junction had 5 bases not matched to a gene; V was cut back by 4 bases and J by 2 bases. This CDR3 is built from 15 residues. The CDR3 sequence is CASSSYRGTYNEQFF. The CDR3 bases are TGTGCCAGCAGCTCGTACAGGGGCACCTACAATGAGCAGTTCTTC.

CDR3 protein: CASSQDPSQTQYF. DNA for the CDR3: TGTGCCAGCAGCCAAGACCCAAGCCAGACCCAGTACTTC. This chain connects TRBV12-3 or TRBV12-4 to TRBJ2-5; D is uncertain. The V end lost 6 bases, the J end lost 6 bases, and 14 bases lay between the germline ends. This CDR3 region has 13 residues.

This clonotype occurred a few times. The V call is TRBV18, the J call TRBJ2-7, with D unresolved. The length of the CDR3 is 14 residues. V was shortened by 2 bases and J by 2 bases, with 10 bases between the two germline ends. Germline V lookup: CDR1 KGHSH, CDR2 LQKENI. In DNA form, the CDR3 reads TGTGCCAGCTCACCATCCCAGGAGACCTACGAGCAGTACTTC. Residues: CASSPSQETYEQYF.

The sample holds many counts of this clonotype. This rearrangement joins TRBV14 to TRBJ2-7, with D possibly matching TRBD2 (5 bases). This CDR3 contains 12 residues. Germline-derived CDR1 and CDR2 are SGHDN and FVKESK. Trimming pared 8 bases from V and 3 bases from J, leaving 11 bases between. The CDR3, as DNA: TGTGCCAGCGGCGGACTGCTCTACGAGCAGTACTTC. Translated, it gives CASGGLLYEQYF.

In its sample, this clonotype was seen many times. The chain employs TRBV7-3 and TRBJ2-1; D unclear. The CDR3 runs to 13 residues. Trimming took off 1 base at V and 10 bases at J, with 11 bases between the two ends. Looked up from germline, CDR1 is SGHTA and CDR2 is FQGTGA. The CDR3 here is CASSLNRLGEQFF. The CDR3 DNA sequence: TGTGCCAGCAGCTTAAATAGGCTGGGAGAGCAGTTCTTC.

This clonotype was detected many times. The gene calls are TRBV2 and TRBJ1-5; D is unresolved. CDR1 is SNHLY and CDR2 is FYNNEI in the germline V gene. Trimming stripped 1 base from V and 2 bases from J, with 6 bases between. The CDR3 has 14 residues. CDR3 sequence: CASSEEGGNQPQHF. The CDR3 DNA is TGTGCCAGCAGTGAAGAGGGCGGCAATCAGCCCCAGCATTTT.

In its sample, this clonotype was seen many times. The chain links TRBV5-1 to TRBJ2-7; possibly TRBD1 for D (6 bases). Per germline, CDR1 SGHRS and CDR2 YFSETQ. The CDR3 is 14 amino acids. Trimming took 0 bases from V and 8 from J, leaving 15 bases between them. This CDR3 is CASSLAGTRGKQYF. The CDR3 DNA reads TGCGCCAGCAGCTTGGCCGGGACAAGAGGGAAGCAGTACTTC.

The V call is TRBV12-3 or TRBV12-4, the J call TRBJ2-7; no clear D. V gave up 9 bases and J gave up 2 bases, with 11 bases separating them. There are 12 residues in the CDR3. CDR3 loop: CASSIFTYEQYF. CDR3 sequence (DNA): TGTGCCAGTTCGATATTTACCTACGAGCAGTACTTC.

This clonotype was detected only a few times. The V gene is TRBV29-1, the J gene TRBJ2-5, with D unresolved. From germline, CDR1 is SQVTM and CDR2 ANQGSEA. The V gene lost 1 base and the J gene lost 4 bases, with 16 bases spanning the gap. The CDR3 has 15 residues. CDR3: CSVEAPLPRRETQYF. CDR3 nucleotides: TGCAGCGTTGAAGCTCCCTTACCGCGGCGAGAGACCCAGTACTTC.